A selection of T cell receptor beta chains follows, all from one sample in a study of beta chain features in type 1 diabetes. Profiled with immunoSEQ multiplex PCR; TCRdb holds only in-frame clones, not every one. The sample yields roughly 260,000 clones, 20% seen once. Material: naive CD4+ T cells from blood. The receptor set was obtained from a woman in her thirties or forties with type 1 diabetes. The CDR3 runs from the conserved cysteine through the conserved F or W. A row's size may be missing; if present it is once, few, many or a size class.

clone_size: few
v_call: TRBV4-1
cdr3_length: 15
j_call: TRBJ2-7
cdr3_aa: CASKFSDREGYEQYF

clone_size: once
v_call: TRBV10-3
cdr3_length: 16
j_call: TRBJ2-2
cdr3_aa: CASHKGAGDGTGELFF

clone_size: .
v_call: TRBV21-1
cdr3_length: 15
j_call: TRBJ1-2
cdr3_aa: CASSKGDRGPSGYTF

clone_size: few
v_call: TRBV7-2
cdr3_length: 14
j_call: TRBJ1-5
cdr3_aa: CASTITWGDQPQHF

clone_size: .
v_call: TRBV19
cdr3_length: 15
j_call: TRBJ2-7
cdr3_aa: CASSARLAQEDEQYF

clone_size: few
v_call: TRBV11-2
cdr3_length: 15
j_call: TRBJ2-5
cdr3_aa: CASSLDRLAGDTQYF

clone_size: .
v_call: TRBV4-2
cdr3_length: 17
j_call: TRBJ2-2
cdr3_aa: CASSQEPGVGDTGELFF

clone_size: few
v_call: TRBV11-1
cdr3_length: 14
j_call: TRBJ1-1
cdr3_aa: CASTPGLGNTEAFF

clone_size: .
v_call: TRBV27
cdr3_length: 19
j_call: TRBJ2-1
cdr3_aa: CASSLSRLAGQSSYNEQFF

clone_size: .
v_call: TRBV9
cdr3_length: 12
j_call: TRBJ1-2
cdr3_aa: CASSAEIYGYTF

clone_size: .
v_call: TRBV5-1
cdr3_length: 14
j_call: TRBJ1-2
cdr3_aa: CASSLVAGNYGYTF

clone_size: .
v_call: TRBV5-4
cdr3_length: 18
j_call: TRBJ2-7
cdr3_aa: CASSLGAGRSESFYEQYF

clone_size: .
v_call: TRBV28
cdr3_length: 13
j_call: TRBJ2-5
cdr3_aa: CASRRTGSETQYF

clone_size: few
v_call: TRBV4-2
cdr3_length: 17
j_call: TRBJ2-1
cdr3_aa: CASSRSSGTSGYNEQFF

clone_size: .
v_call: TRBV5-6
cdr3_length: 13
j_call: TRBJ1-2
cdr3_aa: CASSLRQVNGYTF

clone_size: .
v_call: TRBV19
cdr3_length: 13
j_call: TRBJ1-1
cdr3_aa: CASTGVEGTEAFF

clone_size: .
v_call: TRBV7-3
cdr3_length: 15
j_call: TRBJ2-3
cdr3_aa: CASSPTSGLTDTQYF

clone_size: .
v_call: TRBV28
cdr3_length: 15
j_call: TRBJ2-7
cdr3_aa: CASSLRTSGTYEQYF